Listed below are T cell receptor beta chains from one sample, sequenced in a study of cytomegalovirus exposure and HLA in healthy donors. Sequencing was performed with immunoSEQ multiplex PCR; in TCRdb, only in-frame clones are kept and a portion is missing. The sample has around 160,000 clones; roughly 77% are singletons. Sequenced: PBMCs. Receptors originate from a man between 18 and 29 years old in good health and CMV-seropositive. Both conserved end residues are part of each CDR3. Clone size is shown for a subset of rows, as once, few, many or a class of expanded clone.

TRBV2 14 few CASSEEGASTGLFF
TRBV27 12 . CASSPRGRTWHF
TRBV7-2 13 . CASTGGKAGELFF
TRBV30 13 few CAWSPGFNQPQHF
TRBV25-1 16 . CASSEYFLADKETQYF
TRBV5-1 14 . CASSLAGINSPLHF
TRBV20-1 11 . CSASGTGELFF
TRBV6-5 15 few CASSLTSGGSNEQFF
TRBV7-9 12 . CASGEGTGEAFF
TRBV10-3 15 . CAISLGGSGANVLTF
TRBV5-6 16 . CASSIGGPTQNYGYTF
TRBV27 15 . CASSSDRGVATEAFF
TRBV25-1 16 . CASSAPGTGSGNTIYF
TRBV9 13 . CASSVSGDTEAFF
TRBV5-1 15 . CASSLDRAGADTQYF
TRBV5-1 14 . CASSLAFGEETQYF
TRBV28 14 . CASSKIQGSTEAFF
TRBV9 15 . CASSLQGIANTEAFF
TRBV14 17 . CASSQERGGPRISPLHF
TRBV9 16 . CASSSTPAGSVGTIYF
TRBV10-2 16 . CASSETSMRAQETQYF
TRBV7-3 13 . CASSLDRRTEAFF
TRBV29-1 13 . CSVGGGRGETQYF
TRBV19 15 once CASIPGGRGTGELFF
TRBV5-1 13 . CASSSGNTDTQYF
TRBV28 19 . CASSHPRLAGGKNQETQYF
TRBV5-1 14 . CASSLGQRSTEAFF
TRBV6-6 12 . CATRTGNSPLHF
TRBV29-1 16 . CSVKPSSGGVYNEQFF
TRBV4-1 15 . CASSQTDRRDEKLFF
TRBV27 15 . CASSLSGPIYQPQHF
TRBV11-2 15 few CASSSPGGPGNTIYF
TRBV28 15 few CASSARWEVGEKLFF
TRBV19 15 few CASSIEAGPGDTQYF
TRBV2 14 once CASSGTGKNQPQHF
TRBV11-2 14 . CASSFGTGGEKLFF
TRBV5-1 15 few CASFPRGSGANVLTF
TRBV28 15 . CASSPPRGRNTEAFF
TRBV14 16 . CASSQDRLSGGEKLFF
TRBV6-5 13 . CASRPALDTEAFF
TRBV6-5 14 . CASRREGVGTEAFF
TRBV9 14 . CASSGFTREDGYTF